A single sample is the source of the 23 T cell receptor beta chains below, sequenced in a study of cytomegalovirus exposure and HLA in healthy donors. TCRdb's table, derived via immunoSEQ multiplex PCR, lists solely in-frame clones and lacks some. The sample lists roughly 150,000 clones, 86% seen once, with 2% to 2.5% in the top ten. The specimen sequenced was PBMCs. The receptors come from a woman aged 18-29 years in good health and CMV-seronegative.

This chain joins TRBV5-6 and TRBJ1-2; a possible D gene is TRBD1 (6 bases). The CDR3 runs to 15 residues. Germline assignment: CDR1 SGHDT and CDR2 YYEEEE. V shed 5 bases and J shed 0 bases, with 14 bases lying between them. Here the CDR3 reads CASRVGARANYGYTF. The CDR3 DNA follows: TGTGCCAGCAGAGTGGGGGCCCGAGCTAACTATGGCTACACCTTC.

This clone occurred a few times. The chain recombines TRBV30 with TRBJ1-5, with a possible D match to TRBD1 (6 bases). Germline-derived CDR1 and CDR2 are GTSNPN and SVGIG (reference sequence). Trimming stripped 5 bases from V and 3 bases from J, with 8 bases between. The CDR3 contains 12 residues. DNA for the CDR3: TGTGCCTGGGGACAGCCCAATCAGCCCCAGCATTTT. This gives the protein CAWGQPNQPQHF.

DNA for the CDR3: TGTGCCAGCAGTGAAGCGCCCGGGGTCTACTATGGCTACACCTTC. Protein: CASSEAPGVYYGYTF. The chain has TRBV2 and TRBJ1-2; unclear D gene. V lost 0 bases and J lost 3, with 11 bases in between. The CDR3 is made up of 15 amino acids. The germline CDR1 and CDR2 sequences are SNHLY and FYNNEI.

DNA for the CDR3: TGTGCCAGCAGTGCCTCCTTGGACAGGGACAATGAGCAGTTCTTC. This gives the protein CASSASLDRDNEQFF. The rearrangement uses TRBV25-1 and TRBJ2-1, with 8 positions matching TRBD1. CDR3 size: 15 residues. The germline CDR1 and CDR2 sequences are MGHDK and SYGVNS. The junction had 7 bases not matched to a gene; V was cut back by 4 bases and J by 5 bases.

The V gene is TRBV14, the J gene TRBJ1-2; D is undetermined. V lost 1 base and J 1 base, leaving 4 bases between the germline ends. This CDR3 is built from 13 residues. CDR1 SGHDN and CDR2 FVKESK come from the germline V gene. The DNA for the CDR3 is TGTGCCAGCAGCCAAGGTATTAACTATGGCTACACCTTC. Translating gives CASSQGINYGYTF.

The chain joins TRBV6-5 to TRBJ2-5, with D perhaps TRBD2 (5 bases). The germline CDR1 and CDR2 sequences are MNHEY and SVGAGI. Trimming shortened V by 4 bases and J by 5 bases, and 11 bases separated the two germline ends. CDR3 size: 13 residues. This CDR3 reads CASSFEGRETQYF. The CDR3 bases are TGTGCCAGCAGTTTTGAGGGCCGGGAGACCCAGTACTTC.

The chain recombines TRBV2 with TRBJ1-5; 10 nucleotides match TRBD1. CDR3 size: 15 residues. V lost 4 bases to trimming and J lost 5 bases; unmatched junction nucleotides: 5. Germline-derived CDR1 and CDR2 are SNHLY and FYNNEI. The CDR3 region is CASSVGQGTYQPQHF. The CDR3 DNA sequence: TGTGCCAGCAGTGTGGGACAGGGGACTTATCAGCCCCAGCATTTT. The whole variable domain, filled in from reference TRBV2 and TRBJ1-5, reads EPEVTQTPSHQVTQMGQEVILRCVPISNHLYFYWYRQILGQKVEFLVSFYNNEISEKSEIFDDQFSVERPDGSNFTLKIRSTKLEDSAMYFCASSVGQGTYQPQHFGDGTRLSIL.

The gene calls are TRBV10-3 and TRBJ2-7; D is possibly TRBD2 (5 bases). The CDR3 contains 13 residues. V lost 6 bases and J 7 bases, leaving 16 bases between the germline ends. Per the germline V gene, CDR1 is ENHRY and CDR2 is SYGVKD. The CDR3 region has the DNA TGTGCCATCAGCTCGTCAGGCTCGGGGGAGCAGTACTTC. Amino acid sequence: CAISSSGSGEQYF.

The rearrangement links TRBV19 to TRBJ1-5; TRBD1 aligns across 8 bases. The CDR3 has 16 amino acids. CDR1 is LNHDA and CDR2 is SQIVND in the germline V gene (reference sequence). V lost 5 bases and J lost 1; bases outside the gene matches: 7. The CDR3 sequence: CASSVNRGVSNQPQHF. The CDR3 nucleotides read TGTGCCAGTAGTGTTAACAGGGGGGTAAGCAATCAGCCCCAGCATTTT.

The chain uses TRBV29-1 and TRBJ1-2; no clear D gene. Germline-derived CDR1 and CDR2 are SQVTM and ANQGSEA. V lost 4 bases, J lost 8 bases, and 11 bases lay in between. The CDR3 consists of 11 residues. Here the CDR3 reads CSVVGDKGYTF. CDR3 bases: TGCAGCGTTGTGGGAGACAAAGGCTACACCTTC.

CDR3 nucleotide sequence: TGTGCCATCATGCGGGGGGACTCCTACGAGCAGTACTTC. This translates into CAIMRGDSYEQYF. The genes are TRBV10-3 and TRBJ2-7; 8 positions match TRBD2. Losses at the gene ends were 7 bases for V and 0 bases for J; bases not matched to a gene: 2. The CDR3 is made up of 13 amino acids. CDR1 ENHRY and CDR2 SYGVKD come from the germline V gene.

This clone appeared a single time. J is TRBJ1-3 and V is TRBV2, with TRBD1 matching 10 bases. V lost 5 bases to trimming and J lost 3 bases; unmatched junction nucleotides: 4. CDR1 and CDR2 from the germline V gene are SNHLY and FYNNEI. This CDR3 is 15 amino acids long. The CDR3 bases are TGTGCCAGCAGTAACGACAGGGGGCTTGGAAACACCATATATTTT. Protein sequence: CASSNDRGLGNTIYF.

The rearrangement uses TRBV27 and TRBJ2-7; 7 bases agree with TRBD2. CDR3 size: 16 residues. V shed 4 bases and J 0 bases; nucleotides not matched to a gene: 9. CDR1 MNHEY and CDR2 SMNVEV come from the germline V gene (reference sequence). CDR3 in amino acids: CASSSITSASSYEQYF. CDR3 coding DNA: TGTGCCAGCAGTTCTATTACTAGCGCGAGCTCCTACGAGCAGTACTTC.

The rearrangement uses TRBV4-1 and TRBJ2-1; 7 bases fit TRBD1. This CDR3 has 12 residues. J lost 7 bases, V lost 6 bases, and 3 bases had no gene match. CDR1 and CDR2 (germline): MGHRA, YSYEKL. This chain's CDR3 is CASRRGQNEQFF. Written as DNA, the CDR3 is TGCGCCAGCAGAAGGGGGCAGAATGAGCAGTTCTTC.

This chain links TRBV19 with TRBJ2-1; 9 nucleotides agree with TRBD1. V shed 6 bases and J 2 bases; nucleotides not matched to a gene: 11. Germline V CDR1 and CDR2: LNHDA, SQIVND (reference sequence). The CDR3 loop spans 17 amino acids. CDR3 DNA sequence: TGTGCCAGTAGCCGCGGGGGACAGGGTATCACCTACAATGAGCAGTTCTTC. Amino acids: CASSRGGQGITYNEQFF.

This clone occurred once. The chain carries TRBV27 and TRBJ1-3; 7 nucleotides line up with TRBD1. J gave up 6 bases and V 4 bases, and 18 bases lay outside the gene matches. This CDR3 is built from 18 residues. The V gene's germline CDR1 is MNHEY and CDR2 SMNVEV (reference sequence). The CDR3 loop reads CASSSLPKTGTWVNTIYF. As DNA, the CDR3 is TGTGCCAGCAGTTCCCTCCCAAAGACAGGGACCTGGGTAAACACCATATATTTT.

This clone was counted only a few times. The rearrangement uses TRBV6-6 and TRBJ2-2; the D gene is possibly TRBD1 (5 bases). V was pared by 8 bases and J by 4 bases, with 11 bases between. CDR1 MNHNY and CDR2 SVGAGI come from the germline V gene (reference sequence). The CDR3 runs 13 residues. The CDR3 nucleotides are TGTGCCAGCTCCGACCAGGGCACCGGGGAGCTGTTTTTT. Its protein product is CASSDQGTGELFF.

The rearrangement links TRBV6-1 to TRBJ1-4; D not resolved. CDR3 length: 14 amino acids. Germline CDR1 reads MNHNS; CDR2 reads SASEGT. V was clipped by 3 bases and J by 2 bases, with 7 bases between them. Here the CDR3 reads CASSETVTNEKLFF. DNA for the CDR3: TGTGCCAGCAGTGAGACTGTCACTAATGAAAAACTGTTTTTT.

The chain has TRBV10-1 and TRBJ2-2, with 7 bases that match TRBD1. The length of the CDR3 is 15 residues. CDR1 is WNHNN and CDR2 is SYGVQD in the germline V gene (reference sequence). With 6 bases clipped from V and 0 bases from J, the junction kept 4 bases outside the gene matches. CDR3 coding DNA: TGCGCCAGCAGCACCGGGACAGCGAACACCGGGGAGCTGTTTTTT. The encoded protein is CASSTGTANTGELFF.

The rearrangement joins TRBV10-3 to TRBJ1-1; the D gene is possibly TRBD1 (6 bases). The CDR3 runs to 15 residues. Germline V CDR1 and CDR2: ENHRY, SYGVKD. Trimming shortened V by 2 bases and J by 6 bases, and 16 bases separated the two germline ends. The CDR3 nucleotides read TGTGCCATCAGTGAGAGACCGGGACAACTCTCTGAAGCTTTCTTT. It yields the protein CAISERPGQLSEAFF.

The chain has TRBV11-2 and TRBJ2-7; 9 nucleotides line up with TRBD1. This CDR3 contains 17 residues. V lost 3 bases and J lost 7; bases outside the gene matches: 16. Germline V gene data show CDR1 as SGHAT and CDR2 as FQNNGV. The CDR3 DNA is TGTGCCAGCAGCTTCCAAGTCCCGGGACAGGGTCGGAAGGAGCAGTACTTC. This sequence encodes CASSFQVPGQGRKEQYF. Drawing the rest from reference TRBV11-2 and TRBJ2-7, the complete variable domain is EAGVAQSPRYKIIEKRQSVAFWCNPISGHATLYWYQQILGQGPKLLIQFQNNGVVDDSQLPKDRFSAERLKGVDSTLKIQPAKLEDSAVYLCASSFQVPGQGRKEQYFGPGTRLTVT.

The rearrangement uses TRBV5-4 and TRBJ2-2, with 9 bases aligning to TRBD2. The V segment lost 3 bases and the J segment 5 bases; nucleotides outside the gene matches: 8. Germline CDR1 reads SGHNT; CDR2 reads YYREEE (reference sequence). This CDR3 has 16 residues. The CDR3 here is CASSSTSGWVTGELFF. CDR3 nucleotide sequence: TGTGCCAGCAGCTCTACTAGCGGGTGGGTTACCGGGGAGCTGTTTTTT.

This chain uses TRBV5-5 with TRBJ2-7, with 9 bases lining up with TRBD1. Losses at the gene ends were 4 bases for V and 3 bases for J; bases not matched to a gene: 5. This CDR3 comprises 14 residues. Looked up from germline, CDR1 is SGHKS and CDR2 is YYEKEE (reference sequence). The CDR3 coding sequence is TGTGCCAGCAGCCCCGGGACAGGGAACTACGAGCAGTACTTC. Its protein product is CASSPGTGNYEQYF.